This TCR beta chain was obtained from a study of T-cell reconstitution after alpha-beta-depleted transplantation in children. Unique molecular identifiers tagged the TCRbeta library. Using its own MiXCR run on the PCR reads, TCRdb lists one record per CDR3 protein. The data hold hundreds of thousands of distinct CDR3 sequences, with about 15% observed a single time. With V trimmed by 3 bases and J by 5 bases, 8 bases remained unmatched. The germline V gene has CDR1 KGHSH and CDR2 LQKENI. The CDR3 runs 15 residues. The receptor was derived from a human donor who donated a stem cell graft to a child with acute myeloid leukemia. Material: PBMCs from the stem cell graft donor, obtained from the stem cell graft. V and J are TRBV18 and TRBJ2-3, with TRBD1 matching 7 bases. The CDR3, as DNA: TGTGCCAGCTCACCCCGACAGGGATGGGAAGATACGCAGTATTTT. Translated, it gives CASSPRQGWEDTQYF. Based on the CDR3 plus reference TRBV18 and TRBJ2-3, the full variable domain is NAGVMQNPRHLVRRRGQEARLRCSPMKGHSHVYWYRQLPEEGLKFMVYLQKENIIDESGMPKERFSAEFPKEGPSILRIQQVVRGDSAAYFCASSPRQGWEDTQYFGPGTRLTVL.